A single sample is the source of the 10 T cell receptor beta chains below, sequenced in a study of lymphopenia after photon versus proton radiotherapy. TCRdb's copy holds only in-frame clones and misses some; the assay was immunoSEQ multiplex PCR. The table records some 76,000 clones, 92% of them present only once. This specimen was peripheral blood, taken from a patient treated with photon-based radiotherapy. These receptors all come from a woman between 40 and 50 years old with cholangiocarcinoma.

The V gene is TRBV5-5, the J gene TRBJ1-1; 9 nucleotides line up with TRBD1. The CDR3 is made up of 14 amino acids. V shed 4 bases, J shed 7 bases, and the junction held 8 bases outside the gene matches. Germline V lookup: CDR1 SGHKS, CDR2 YYEKEE (reference sequence). CDR3 sequence: CASSRDRVELEAFF. The CDR3 DNA sequence: TGTGCCAGCAGCCGGGACAGGGTGGAACTTGAAGCTTTCTTT.

The count of this clone is one. V and J are TRBV19 and TRBJ1-1; D might be TRBD1 (5 bases). Germline CDR1 LNHDA, CDR2 SQIVND (reference sequence). V lost 7 bases to trimming and J lost 4 bases, with 25 bases between them. The CDR3 spans 17 residues. CDR3 protein: CASTDRWQGNSGTEAFF. In DNA form, the CDR3 reads TGTGCCAGTACCGATAGGTGGCAGGGTAATAGTGGCACTGAAGCTTTCTTT.

V usage is TRBV5-1 and J usage is TRBJ1-1; D ambiguous. The germline V and J ends were trimmed by 6 bases and 2 bases, with 8 bases remaining between them. The germline CDR1 and CDR2 sequences are SGHRS and YFSETQ. This CDR3 is built from 12 residues. The CDR3 region has the DNA TGCGCCAGCAAACAGTCAAACACTGAAGCTTTCTTT. This gives the protein CASKQSNTEAFF.

CDR3 sequence (DNA): TGTGCCTGGGCACTAGCGGCGGGGCCCAATGAGCAGTTCTTC. It translates to CAWALAAGPNEQFF. V and J are TRBV30 and TRBJ2-1; 8 nucleotides line up with TRBD2. J was trimmed by 6 bases and V by 5 bases; bases with no gene match: 9. CDR1 and CDR2 from the germline V gene are GTSNPN and SVGIG (reference sequence). The CDR3 length is 14 residues.

The chain recombines TRBV7-9 with TRBJ2-7, with 8 bases aligning to TRBD2. This CDR3 comprises 15 residues. CDR1 is SEHNR, CDR2 FQNEAQ, per germline (reference sequence). J was trimmed by 0 bases and V by 1 base; bases with no gene match: 2. The CDR3, as DNA: TGTGCCAGCAGCTTAGTAGCGGGGAGCTCCTACGAGCAGTACTTC. Its translation is CASSLVAGSSYEQYF.

J is TRBJ2-7 and V is TRBV7-9; D uncertain. Germline CDR1 reads SEHNR; CDR2 reads FQNEAQ (reference sequence). The CDR3 totals 10 residues. The V and J ends lost 3 bases and 6 bases respectively, with 3 bases between them. The CDR3, as DNA: TGTGCCAGCAGCTTTAGCGAGCAGTACTTC. Residues: CASSFSEQYF.

The chain links TRBV6-5 to TRBJ1-1; D gene unclear. This CDR3 spans 13 amino acids. V dropped 5 bases and J dropped 4 bases, with 11 bases sitting between them. Per the germline V gene, CDR1 is MNHEY and CDR2 is SVGAGI. DNA of the CDR3: TGTGCCAGCAGTCAACGCAGAGTCACTGAAGCTTTCTTT. It codes for CASSQRRVTEAFF.

This clone appeared a single time. This chain uses TRBV19 with TRBJ2-2; D is possibly TRBD1 (5 bases). The CDR3 totals 15 residues. The V end was cut by 3 bases, the J end by 6 bases, with 14 bases between. CDR1 LNHDA and CDR2 SQIVND come from the germline V gene (reference sequence). This CDR3 reads CASSIGRVNAGELFF. The CDR3 bases are TGTGCCAGTAGTATCGGCAGGGTTAATGCCGGGGAGCTGTTTTTT. The complete variable domain, with remaining parts taken from reference TRBV19 and TRBJ2-2, reads DGGITQSPKYLFRKEGQNVTLSCEQNLNHDAMYWYRQDPGQGLRLIYYSQIVNDFQKGDIAEGYSVSREKKESFPLTVTSAQKNPTAFYLCASSIGRVNAGELFFGEGSRLTVL.

V gene TRBV7-3 combines with J gene TRBJ1-2, with D unresolved. This CDR3 region has 15 residues. Per the germline V gene, CDR1 is SGHTA and CDR2 is FQGTGA. Between the trimmed V and J ends, which lost 5 bases and 0 bases, there was a span of 13 bases. The DNA for the CDR3 is TGTGCCAGCAGCCCCTGGGGTCCCACTAACTATGGCTACACCTTC. Translating it yields CASSPWGPTNYGYTF.

The rearrangement links TRBV4-3 to TRBJ2-1, with 10 positions matching TRBD2. V trimming: 4 bases; J trimming: 9 bases; junction bases outside the gene matches: 18. CDR3 length: 18 residues. Germline V CDR1 and CDR2: LGHNA, YSLEER. The CDR3 spells CASSPTVTSGIRVGEQFF. The CDR3 region has the DNA TGCGCCAGCAGCCCTACAGTCACTAGCGGGATAAGAGTAGGTGAGCAGTTCTTC.